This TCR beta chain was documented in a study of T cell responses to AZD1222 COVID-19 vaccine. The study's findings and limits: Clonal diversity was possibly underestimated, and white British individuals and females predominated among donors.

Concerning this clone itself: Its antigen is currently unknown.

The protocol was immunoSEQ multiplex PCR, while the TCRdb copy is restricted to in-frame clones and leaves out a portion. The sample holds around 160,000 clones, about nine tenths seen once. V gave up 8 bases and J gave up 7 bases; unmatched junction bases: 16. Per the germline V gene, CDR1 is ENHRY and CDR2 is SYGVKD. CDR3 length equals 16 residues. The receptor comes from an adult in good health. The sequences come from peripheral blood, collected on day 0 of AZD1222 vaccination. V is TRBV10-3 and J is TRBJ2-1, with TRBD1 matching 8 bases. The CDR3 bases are TGTGCCATCGGTTACGGGACAGGCTCCGATGGGAATGAGCAGTTCTTC. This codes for CAIGYGTGSDGNEQFF.